A selection of T cell receptor beta chains follows, all from one sample in a study of blood T cell repertoires in COVID-19. The repertoire was sequenced with immunoSEQ multiplex PCR; TCRdb's copy has only in-frame clones and lacks some. This repertoire shows tens of thousands of clones, around 81% found once; its top ten account for 6.3%. The sequenced sample consisted of peripheral blood. The receptors shown here come from a man aged 55 to 70 with acute or convalescent COVID-19. The CDR3 runs from the conserved cysteine through the conserved F or W. Fields, in order: J gene, clone size, D gene, V gene, CDR3 DNA, CDR3 protein. A D gene is named only where the DNA matches it firmly. For some rows the clone size is stated as once, few or many, or as a class when expanded; others skip it.

>TRBJ1-5|-|-|TRBV4-1
TGCGCCAGCAGCAGCCAACAGGGCCAAAATAGCAATCAGCCCCAGCATTTT
CASSSQQGQNSNQPQHF
>TRBJ2-1|-|TRBD1|TRBV24-1
TGTGCCACCAGTGACAACCGACTCGGGACAGCAAACAATGAGCAGTTCTTC
CATSDNRLGTANNEQFF
>TRBJ2-7|-|-|TRBV5-1
TGCGCCAGCAGCCTCGACGGGGACTACGAGCAGTACTTC
CASSLDGDYEQYF
>TRBJ1-1|once|-|TRBV6-5
TGTGCCAGCAGGGGAAATGGGGGCGGCACTGAAGCTTTCTTT
CASRGNGGGTEAFF
>TRBJ1-5|-|-|TRBV19
TGTGCCAGTAGTATACAGGGCGGTAGCAATCAGCCCCAGCATTTT
CASSIQGGSNQPQHF
>TRBJ1-2|-|TRBD1|TRBV28
TGTGCCAGCAGGACAGGGGCCGGACACTATGGCTACACCTTC
CASRTGAGHYGYTF
>TRBJ1-2|once|TRBD1|TRBV6-2/TRBV6-3
TGTGCCAGCAGTTTCCGACAGGGGCAACCGAGACACTATGGCTACACCTTC
CASSFRQGQPRHYGYTF
>TRBJ1-4|-|-|TRBV19
TGTGCCAGTAGTATAGGGATGACAGACCTGAATGAAAAACTGTTTTTT
CASSIGMTDLNEKLFF
>TRBJ2-1|-|-|TRBV4-1
TGCGCCAGCAGCCAGGGGCACAATGAGCAGTTCTTC
CASSQGHNEQFF
>TRBJ1-2|-|TRBD1|TRBV11-2
TGTGCCAGCAGCCTCGACAGGGGACGGGGCTACACCTTC
CASSLDRGRGYTF
>TRBJ1-6|-|-|TRBV11-1
TGTGCCAGCAGTTCATACGGGGATTCACCCCTCCACTTT
CASSSYGDSPLHF
>TRBJ1-2|-|TRBD1|TRBV18
TGTGCCAGCTCACCCCGGGACAGGACCGGCTATGGCTACACCTTC
CASSPRDRTGYGYTF
>TRBJ2-3|once|-|TRBV30
TGTGCCTGGAAACTTGGGGGGGCCGGAACTATTACAGATACGCAGTATTTT
CAWKLGGAGTITDTQYF
>TRBJ1-3|-|-|TRBV6-5
TGTGCCAGCCGGGTCTCTGGAAACACCATATATTTT
CASRVSGNTIYF
>TRBJ2-1|once|-|TRBV11-2
TGTGCCAGCAGCTTAGATATTACAGGGTCCGATGAGCAGTTCTTC
CASSLDITGSDEQFF
>TRBJ2-2|-|TRBD1|TRBV29-1
TGCAGCGTTGAAGATGGAGTGGGACAGGGGACCGGGGAGCTGTTTTTT
CSVEDGVGQGTGELFF
>TRBJ2-4|-|-|TRBV2
TGTGCCAGCGGTTCCCCTAGCGTCAAAAACATTCAGTACTTC
CASGSPSVKNIQYF
>TRBJ2-1|-|TRBD1|TRBV11-3
TGTGCCAGCGGGCAAGGGGACAGTCTTTACAATGAGCAGTTCTTC
CASGQGDSLYNEQFF
>TRBJ1-6|-|TRBD1|TRBV9
TGTGCCAGCAGCCCATGGGACAGGGGTAATTCACCCCTCCACTTT
CASSPWDRGNSPLHF